This T cell receptor beta chain was recovered during a study of blood T cells in healthy people across ages. Study-level findings and limits: No conclusive comparison of naive versus antigen-experienced cells was possible with unsorted PBMCs. Across the age range, TCR beta diversity per million T cells fell in a roughly linear way.

Deletions cut 5 bases from V and 3 bases from J, with 13 bases between. CDR3 size: 14 residues. Germline V gene lookup returns CDR1 MNHEY and CDR2 SMNVEV (reference sequence). Comments on this clonotype: Its antigen is not identified.

Isolated PBMCs totaled at least 6 million in each sample. The extraction recovered at least 5.5 micrograms of total RNA per sample. For the second PCR, which ran for about 7 to 11 cycles, a sample-barcoded 5' primer and a J-beta primer mix were used. TCRdb re-called the 5' RACE reads with MiXCR, one entry per CDR3 protein. The data show some 690,000 distinct CDR3 sequences, 22% seen once. The sequencing input was blood. This TCR was recovered from a man in his 70s in good health. The chain uses TRBV27 and TRBJ1-2; the D gene is possibly TRBD1 (6 bases). The DNA for the CDR3 is TGTGCCAGCAGTCCCACACAGGGTTACTATGGCTACACCTTC. Its translation: CASSPTQGYYGYTF.